This T cell receptor beta chain was obtained from a study of T cells in Graves' hyperthyroidism and ophthalmopathy (dated by TCRdb to about 2019). Turning to the overall study: Peripheral blood samples were taken at the time of initial diagnosis, prior to any treatment. A discovery cohort of about a hundred patients, approximately 44 with Graves' ophthalmopathy and approximately 57 with stable Graves' hyperthyroidism, was used to find distinguishing TCR V-J signatures. The paper reports TCR Vbeta CDR3 sequencing of 135 peripheral blood samples: some 41 ophthalmopathy, fewer than 80 hyperthyroidism and approximately 17 progressor patients. Whether ophthalmopathy could be predicted prospectively was tested in an independent validation cohort made up of roughly 20 hyperthyroidism patients plus 17 patients who later progressed to ophthalmopathy. In about six Graves' hyperthyroidism patients, the study also compared T-cell repertoires from thyroid tissue with T-cell repertoires from blood. Once sampling was done, hyperthyroidism patients were given methimazole at a starting dose of 30 mg daily, whereas ophthalmopathy patients were given high-dose intravenous methylprednisolone. For training and testing, the roughly 97 patients in the discovery cohort were randomly divided in a 7:3 ratio. Paper-wide results and their limitations: A model built on a 13 V-J signature distinguished ophthalmopathy from stable hyperthyroidism, reaching around 88% sensitivity and 81.08% specificity in cross-validation and 80%/75% in testing. Sample size was not statistically predetermined, and blinding of investigators to group allocation was not performed. Most expanded thyroid clonotypes (frequency above 0.001) were also detected in blood, suggesting blood repertoires may reflect thyroid immune responses. In validation, progression to ophthalmopathy was predicted by the model with around 70% sensitivity and around 75% specificity, a median of about 6.4 months before onset.

The germline V gene provides CDR1 KGHDR and CDR2 SFDVKD. The V end loses 8 bases and the J end loses 3 bases, and a stretch of 4 bases separates them. From the cysteine through the valine, the CDR3 covers 10 amino acids. CDR3 DNA only is kept here, 30 bases in frame from base 1. Amplification of TCR beta CDR3 regions was carried out from RNA transcripts. For the first round of RT-PCR on the TCR CDR3, the HTBI primer set was used together with the Qiagen OneStep RT-PCR kit. Libraries were constructed in a second round of multiplex PCR, after which size selection and purification were carried out. Libraries were sequenced paired-end with 100 bp reads on an Illumina HiSeq2000. Per the original workflow: Raw data were processed with SOAPnuke, discarding reads with adapters, uncalled bases, mean Phred below 15, or no exact constant-primer or identifier match. High-quality paired reads were merged with COPE v1.2.5, and unique nucleotide sequences were defined as clonotypes. Clonotypes were aligned to IMGT TRBV, TRBD and TRBJ reference segments using MiTCR v1.1. The analysis was restricted to V-J combinations with a frequency above 0.0001, which together covered roughly 99% of the repertoires. The TCS score was defined as the ratio of F50 (clonal expansion) to E x V (chaos), calculated using BLOSUM62-based TCRdist between CDR3 peptides within each V-J. Welch's t-statistics and random forest reduced just over 500 V-J features to 10 to 15, which were used in a naive Bayes classifier (R e1071). Using fastp trimming at Q25 and MiXCR clonotype assembly, TCRdb reanalyzed the public sequencing data and kept in-frame beta chains. Rows with one shared CDR3 protein collapse into an entry with the most common genes and DNA. The V and J calls come from TCRdb's annotation, not from the publication. Across this sample there are about 500,000 distinct CDR3 sequences, with approximately 15% seen only once. The top ten clonotypes cover around a sixth of the sample.

Graves' hyperthyroidism was defined as stable when no progression to ophthalmopathy occurred over 18 months of follow-up. Hyperthyroidism patients were newly diagnosed, had a disease duration of under 2 months, and were aged 18 to 65 years. Exclusion was applied to patients with uncontrolled infections, other autoimmune diseases, pregnancy or lactation. Diagnoses relied on clinical symptoms, serum thyroxine and TRAb, thyroid ultrasound and orbital computed tomography. Ficoll-Paque density gradient centrifugation was used to isolate PBMCs from 10 ml of fresh peripheral blood. Total RNA was extracted using Trizol reagent, and RNA quality was assessed on an Agilent 2100 Bioanalyzer. Comment on this clonotype: The antigen this receptor binds is unknown. Per-base quality was not reported, and no clone a single base away is much larger than it.

The sequencing input was blood. The source of this sequence is a woman aged 18-29 years with Graves' hyperthyroidism. The chain is made from TRBV24-1 and TRBJ2-7, with no D gene named confidently. This receptor carries the CDR3 CATTGYEQYV. The base sequence is TGTGCCACCACTGGCTACGAGCAGTACGTC.